This TCR beta chain was observed in a study of blood T cell repertoires in COVID-19. About the research overall: The samples span acute and convalescent COVID-19 from the United States, Italy and Spain. PBMCs, B-cell-depleted T cells, or T cells were the source of the cDNA or gDNA that made up the material.

Per the authors' pipeline: Estimates of nucleated cell counts were drawn from the amplification of reference gene primers. Here immunoSEQ multiplex PCR was the method, and the copy in TCRdb shows in-frame clones only, minus some. V and J calls and clone size are given by that table; D and trimming were obtained from the DNA. The data contain about 200,000 clones, 85% of them singletons. The CDR3 has 15 residues. CDR1 is MNHNY, CDR2 SVGAGI, per germline (reference sequence). Trimming shortened V by 7 bases and J by 1 base, and 14 bases separated the two germline ends. The sequence derives from a woman aged 80 or over with acute or convalescent COVID-19. V usage is TRBV6-6 and J usage is TRBJ1-5; perhaps TRBD1 as D (5 bases). Sequences were obtained from peripheral blood. Here the CDR3 reads CASTPVEGSNQPQHF. The CDR3 DNA follows: TGTGCCAGCACTCCTGTGGAGGGGAGCAATCAGCCCCAGCATTTT.